The rows below give T cell receptor beta chains drawn from one sample of a study of blood T cell repertoires in COVID-19. Libraries were prepared by immunoSEQ multiplex PCR; TCRdb keeps only in-frame clonotypes and omits some of them. The sample has 130,000 or so clones, about 84% seen once. Sequencing was carried out using peripheral blood. The receptor source for this set is a man aged 55 to 70 with acute or convalescent COVID-19. Each CDR3 is given with its conserved first and last residue. D genes are given only for firm matches. Clone size is given for some rows only: seen once, a few or many times, or a class if the clone is expanded.

clone_size d_call j_call v_call cdr3_nt cdr3_aa
. . TRBJ2-5 TRBV6-2/TRBV6-3 TGTGCCAGCAGCCCGGGGCAGAGAGCTGAGACCCAGTACTTC CASSPGQRAETQYF
. TRBD2 TRBJ2-7 TRBV4-3 TGCGCCAGCAGCCCCGGTCTAGCGGGGTCCTACGAGCAGTACTTC CASSPGLAGSYEQYF
. TRBD2 TRBJ2-1 TRBV5-4 TGTGCCAGCAGCTTGGAGCCGGCGGGAGGGCCGGATGAGCAGTTCTTC CASSLEPAGGPDEQFF
. TRBD2 TRBJ2-1 TRBV24-1 TGTGCCACCAGTGATATAGAGACTAGCGGGAGTATTAATGAGCAGTTCTTC CATSDIETSGSINEQFF
. . TRBJ1-2 TRBV28 TGTGCCAGCAGTACCCTCCCGGGGGACTATGGCTACACCTTC CASSTLPGDYGYTF
. TRBD1 TRBJ2-1 TRBV5-8 TGTGCCAGCAGCTTGGGACAGGGGAGGTACAATGAGCAGTTCTTC CASSLGQGRYNEQFF
. . TRBJ1-6 TRBV3-1/TRBV3-2 TGTGCCAGCAGCCAAGGTCGACCGGGACCCCTCCACTTT CASSQGRPGPLHF
many TRBD1 TRBJ1-5 TRBV7-2 TGTGCCAGCAGCCGGGACAGGGGAAATCAGCCCCAGCATTTT CASSRDRGNQPQHF
once TRBD1 TRBJ2-2 TRBV9 TGTGCCAGCAGCCCCCCACAGGGGGCTTCCGGGGAGCTGTTTTTT CASSPPQGASGELFF
. TRBD2 TRBJ2-1 TRBV4-3 TGCGCCAGCAGCCCGGGACTAGCAGCCATCTCCTACAATGAGCAGTTCTTC CASSPGLAAISYNEQFF
. . TRBJ2-7 TRBV10-2 TGCGCCAGCAAACAGAACTCCTACGAGCAGTACTTC CASKQNSYEQYF
. TRBD2 TRBJ2-1 TRBV7-9 TGTGCCAGCAGCTTCACCGGGACTACCTACAATGAGCAGTTCTTC CASSFTGTTYNEQFF
once TRBD1 TRBJ1-2 TRBV4-1 TGCGCCAGCAGCCAAGGACAGGGACTCGTCAACTATGGCTACACCTTC CASSQGQGLVNYGYTF
. . TRBJ1-2 TRBV5-1 TGCGCCAGCAGCTTGGCCGGGGGTTCTAACTATGGCTACACCTTC CASSLAGGSNYGYTF
. . TRBJ1-6 TRBV6-5 TGTGCCAGCAGCCAAGACAGTTATGGATCACCCCTCCACTTT CASSQDSYGSPLHF
. TRBD1 TRBJ1-6 TRBV19 TGTGCCAGCCACCCGGGACAGGGGACCAATTCACCCCTCCACTTT CASHPGQGTNSPLHF
. TRBD2 TRBJ2-1 TRBV5-1 TGCGCCAGCAGCCCGACGACTAGCGGGCCGAACTACAATGAGCAGTTCTTC CASSPTTSGPNYNEQFF
. TRBD2 TRBJ2-2 TRBV6-4 TGTGCCAGCAGTGAGACTAGCGGGTTCGGGGAGCTGTTTTTT CASSETSGFGELFF
. TRBD1 TRBJ1-6 TRBV7-3 TGTGCCAGCAGCCTAGGCGGGACAGGTAGTTCACCCCTCCACTTT CASSLGGTGSSPLHF
. TRBD2 TRBJ2-1 TRBV4-3 TGCGCCAGCAGCCAAGATCCAGCGGGAGGGCCGGGTGAGCAGTTCTTC CASSQDPAGGPGEQFF
. TRBD2 TRBJ2-2 TRBV6-2/TRBV6-3 TGTGCCAGCAGTTACACTAGCGGGAGGATTAACACCGGGGAGCTGTTTTTT CASSYTSGRINTGELFF
. . TRBJ2-5 TRBV7-9 TGTGCCAGCAGCCTACTAGCAGAGGAGGAGACCCAGTACTTC CASSLLAEEETQYF
. TRBD2 TRBJ2-5 TRBV5-4 TGTGCCAGCAGCGTAGCGGGAGTAGGGGAGACCCAGTACTTC CASSVAGVGETQYF
. TRBD2 TRBJ2-7 TRBV7-6 TGTGCCAGCAGCCTGGGACTAGCGGGGGTCTACGAGCAGTACTTC CASSLGLAGVYEQYF
. TRBD1 TRBJ2-1 TRBV7-9 TGTGCCAGCAGCCCCCGGGACAGACCGTACAATGAGCAGTTCTTC CASSPRDRPYNEQFF